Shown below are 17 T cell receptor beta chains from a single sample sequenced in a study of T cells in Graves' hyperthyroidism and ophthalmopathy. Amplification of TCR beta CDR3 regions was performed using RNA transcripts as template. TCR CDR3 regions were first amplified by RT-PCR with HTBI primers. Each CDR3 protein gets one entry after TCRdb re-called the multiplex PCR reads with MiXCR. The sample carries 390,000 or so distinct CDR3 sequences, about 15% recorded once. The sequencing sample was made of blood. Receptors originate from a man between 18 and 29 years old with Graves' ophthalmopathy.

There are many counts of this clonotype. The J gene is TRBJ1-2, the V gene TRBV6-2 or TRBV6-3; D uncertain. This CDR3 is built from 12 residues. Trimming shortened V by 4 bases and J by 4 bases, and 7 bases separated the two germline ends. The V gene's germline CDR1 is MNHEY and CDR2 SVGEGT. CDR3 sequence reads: CASSSRIYGYTF. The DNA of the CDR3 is TGTGCCAGCAGTTCGCGTATCTATGGCTACACCTTC.

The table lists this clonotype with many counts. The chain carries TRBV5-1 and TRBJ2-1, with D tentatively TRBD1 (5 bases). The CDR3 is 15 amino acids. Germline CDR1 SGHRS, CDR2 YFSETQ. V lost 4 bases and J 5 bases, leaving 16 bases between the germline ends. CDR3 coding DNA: TGCGCCAGCAGCCCGTGGCAGGGTGAGGACAATGAGCAGTTCTTC. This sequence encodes CASSPWQGEDNEQFF.

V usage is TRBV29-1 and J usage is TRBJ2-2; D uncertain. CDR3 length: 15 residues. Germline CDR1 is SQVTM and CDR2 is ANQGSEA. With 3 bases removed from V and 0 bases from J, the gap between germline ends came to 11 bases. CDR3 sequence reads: CSVDSWDSNTGELFF. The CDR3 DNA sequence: TGCAGCGTTGATAGTTGGGATTCGAACACCGGGGAGCTGTTTTTT.

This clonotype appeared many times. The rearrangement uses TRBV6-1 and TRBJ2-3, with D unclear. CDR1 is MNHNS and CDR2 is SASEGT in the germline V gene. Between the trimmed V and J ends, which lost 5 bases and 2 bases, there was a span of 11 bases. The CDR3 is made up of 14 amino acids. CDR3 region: CASSPIGYTDTQYF. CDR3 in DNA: TGTGCCAGCAGTCCGATCGGGTACACAGATACGCAGTATTTT.

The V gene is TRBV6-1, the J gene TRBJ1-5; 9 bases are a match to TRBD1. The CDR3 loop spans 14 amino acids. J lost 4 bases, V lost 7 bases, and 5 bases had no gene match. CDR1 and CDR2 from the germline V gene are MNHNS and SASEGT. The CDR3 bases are TGTGCCAGCAACTTCGGACAGGGGAATCAGCCCCAGCATTTT. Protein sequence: CASNFGQGNQPQHF.

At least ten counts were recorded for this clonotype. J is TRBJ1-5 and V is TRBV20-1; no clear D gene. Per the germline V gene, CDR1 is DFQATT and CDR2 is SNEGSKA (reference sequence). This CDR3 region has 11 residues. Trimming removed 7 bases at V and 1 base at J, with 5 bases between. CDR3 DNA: TGCAGTGTATTGAGCAATCAGCCCCAGCATTTT. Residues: CSVLSNQPQHF.

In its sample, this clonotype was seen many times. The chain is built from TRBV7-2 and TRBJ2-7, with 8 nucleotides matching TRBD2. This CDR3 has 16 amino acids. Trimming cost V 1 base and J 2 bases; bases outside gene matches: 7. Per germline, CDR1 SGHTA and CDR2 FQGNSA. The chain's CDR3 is CASSLVATSGPYEQYF. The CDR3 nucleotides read TGTGCCAGCAGCTTAGTGGCTACTAGCGGACCCTACGAGCAGTACTTC. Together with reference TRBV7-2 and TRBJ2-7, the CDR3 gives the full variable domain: GAGVSQSPSNKVTEKGKDVELRCDPISGHTALYWYRQSLGQGLEFLIYFQGNSAPDKSGLPSDRFSAERTGGSVSTLTIQRTQQEDSAVYLCASSLVATSGPYEQYFGPGTRLTVT.

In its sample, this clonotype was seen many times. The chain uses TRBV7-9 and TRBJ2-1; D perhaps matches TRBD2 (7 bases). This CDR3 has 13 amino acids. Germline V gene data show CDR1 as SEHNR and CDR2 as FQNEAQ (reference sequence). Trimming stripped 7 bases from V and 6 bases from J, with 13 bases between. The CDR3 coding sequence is TGTGCCAGCACCGAGGGGGGGCGCAATGAGCAGTTCTTC. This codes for CASTEGGRNEQFF.

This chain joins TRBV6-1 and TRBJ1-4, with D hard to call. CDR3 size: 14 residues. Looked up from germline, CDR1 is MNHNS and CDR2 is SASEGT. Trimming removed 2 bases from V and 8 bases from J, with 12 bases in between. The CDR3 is CASSETPRGEKLFF. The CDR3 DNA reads TGTGCCAGCAGTGAAACGCCCCGTGGGGAAAAACTGTTTTTT.

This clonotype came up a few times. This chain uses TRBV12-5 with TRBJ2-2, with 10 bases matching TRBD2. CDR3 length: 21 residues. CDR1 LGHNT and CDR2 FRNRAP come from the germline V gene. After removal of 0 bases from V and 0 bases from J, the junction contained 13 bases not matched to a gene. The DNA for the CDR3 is TGTGCTAGTGGTTTGGTATCTCGGGGACTAGCGAACCTCGCGAACACCGGGGAGCTGTTTTTT. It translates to CASGLVSRGLANLANTGELFF.

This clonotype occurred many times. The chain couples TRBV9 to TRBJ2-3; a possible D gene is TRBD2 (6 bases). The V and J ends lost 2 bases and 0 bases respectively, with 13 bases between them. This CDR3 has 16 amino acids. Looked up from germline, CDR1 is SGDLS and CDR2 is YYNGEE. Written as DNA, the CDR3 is TGTGCCAGCAGCGTTCACGGGGGAAGTAGCACAGATACGCAGTATTTT. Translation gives CASSVHGGSSTDTQYF. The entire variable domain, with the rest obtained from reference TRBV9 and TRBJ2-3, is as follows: DSGVTQTPKHLITATGQRVTLRCSPRSGDLSVYWYQQSLDQGLQFLIQYYNGEERAKGNILERFSAQQFPDLHSELNLSSLELGDSALYFCASSVHGGSSTDTQYFGPGTRLTVL.

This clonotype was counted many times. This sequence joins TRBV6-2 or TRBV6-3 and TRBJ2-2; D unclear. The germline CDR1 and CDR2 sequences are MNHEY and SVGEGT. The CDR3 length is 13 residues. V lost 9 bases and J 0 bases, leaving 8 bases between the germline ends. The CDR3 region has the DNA TGTGCCAGTGGACGGACGAACACCGGGGAGCTGTTTTTT. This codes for CASGRTNTGELFF.

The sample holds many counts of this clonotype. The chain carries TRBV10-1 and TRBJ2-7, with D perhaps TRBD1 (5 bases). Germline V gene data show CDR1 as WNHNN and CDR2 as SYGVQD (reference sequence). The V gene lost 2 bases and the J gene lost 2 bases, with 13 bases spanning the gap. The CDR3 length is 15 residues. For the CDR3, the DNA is TGCGCCAGCAGTGAGGGTTACGACAGACCCTACGAGCAGTACTTC. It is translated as CASSEGYDRPYEQYF.

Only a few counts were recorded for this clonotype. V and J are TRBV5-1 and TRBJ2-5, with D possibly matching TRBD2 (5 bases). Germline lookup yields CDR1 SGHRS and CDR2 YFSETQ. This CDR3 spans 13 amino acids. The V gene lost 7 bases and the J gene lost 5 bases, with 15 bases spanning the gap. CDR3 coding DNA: TGCGCCAGCGCCCTGGTGGGAGATGAGACCCAGTACTTC. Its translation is CASALVGDETQYF.

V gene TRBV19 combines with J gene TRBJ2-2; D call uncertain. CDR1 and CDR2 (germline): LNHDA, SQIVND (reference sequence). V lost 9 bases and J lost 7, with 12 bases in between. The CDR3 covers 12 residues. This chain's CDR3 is CASHLGGGELFF. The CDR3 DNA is TGTGCCAGCCACCTCGGTGGCGGGGAGCTGTTTTTT.

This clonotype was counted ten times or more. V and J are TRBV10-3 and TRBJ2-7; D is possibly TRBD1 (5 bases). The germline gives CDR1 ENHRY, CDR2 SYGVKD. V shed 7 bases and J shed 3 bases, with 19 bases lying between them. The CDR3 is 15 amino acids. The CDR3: CAITDGQGPLYEQYF. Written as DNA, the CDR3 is TGTGCCATCACCGATGGGCAGGGTCCCCTCTACGAGCAGTACTTC.

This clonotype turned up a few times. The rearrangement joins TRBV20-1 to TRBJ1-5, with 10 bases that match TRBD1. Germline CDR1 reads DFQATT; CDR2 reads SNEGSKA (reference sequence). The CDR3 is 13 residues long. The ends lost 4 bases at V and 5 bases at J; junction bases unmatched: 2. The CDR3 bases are TGCAGTGCTATAGGACAGGGGGATCAGCCCCAGCATTTT. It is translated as CSAIGQGDQPQHF.